These 22 T cell receptor beta chains were all obtained from the same sample, sequenced in a study of blood T cell repertoires in COVID-19. Here immunoSEQ multiplex PCR was the method, and the copy in TCRdb shows in-frame clones only, minus some. This table holds 45,000 to 65,000 clones, more than 80% found once. What was sequenced was peripheral blood. These TCRs come from a woman aged 55-69 years with acute or convalescent COVID-19.

This clone has more than one count but fewer than ten. The chain joins TRBV27 to TRBJ2-7, with 8 positions matching TRBD1. This CDR3 is built from 14 residues. The J segment lost 3 bases and the V segment lost 5 bases, leaving 6 bases of the junction unmatched. Looked up from germline, CDR1 is MNHEY and CDR2 is SMNVEV (reference sequence). The CDR3 region is CASSPRTGSYEQYF. DNA of the CDR3: TGTGCCAGCAGTCCCCGGACAGGGAGCTACGAGCAGTACTTC.

The V and J genes are TRBV28 and TRBJ2-5, with TRBD1 matching over 8 bases. J gave up 0 bases and V 9 bases, and 6 bases lay outside the gene matches. The CDR3 totals 14 residues. The germline gives CDR1 MDHEN, CDR2 SYDVKM. The CDR3 region is CASHRDRHQETQYF. CDR3 coding DNA: TGTGCCAGTCACCGGGACAGGCACCAAGAGACCCAGTACTTC.

The V call is TRBV5-1, the J call TRBJ2-5; D remains ambiguous. Germline values: CDR1 SGHRS, CDR2 YFSETQ. The V end lost 3 bases, the J end lost 7 bases, and 16 bases lay between the germline ends. There are 14 residues in the CDR3. This CDR3 reads CASSSEPPSRTQYF. As DNA, the CDR3 is TGCGCCAGCAGCTCCGAACCCCCATCCAGGACCCAGTACTTC.

V and J are TRBV6-1 and TRBJ1-5, with D tentatively TRBD1 (6 bases). Germline V gene sequence: CDR1 MNHNS, CDR2 SASEGT. The CDR3 spans 15 residues. Trimming cost V 3 bases and J 2 bases, with 11 bases left between them. The CDR3 region has the DNA TGTGCCAGCAGTGAGTCCGAGGGGGGCAATCAGCCCCAGCATTTT. This sequence encodes CASSESEGGNQPQHF.

This chain uses TRBV4-1 with TRBJ2-2; D gene unclear. Trimming took 0 bases from V and 3 from J, leaving 8 bases between them. CDR3 size: 15 residues. Germline CDR1 is MGHRA and CDR2 is YSYEKL. The CDR3 loop reads CASSQELRDTGELFF. CDR3 sequence (DNA): TGCGCCAGCAGCCAAGAATTACGGGACACCGGGGAGCTGTTTTTT.

The chain joins TRBV5-1 to TRBJ2-3; tentative D call: TRBD2 (6 bases). V was shortened by 2 bases and J by 5 bases, with 12 bases between the two germline ends. The germline gives CDR1 SGHRS, CDR2 YFSETQ. The CDR3 is 14 amino acids. The CDR3 DNA sequence: TGCGCCAGCAGCTTTGGGGGGTTCGAAGATACGCAGTATTTT. Amino acids: CASSFGGFEDTQYF.

The chain joins TRBV30 to TRBJ2-4, with TRBD2 identical over 7 bases. V shed 3 bases, J shed 6 bases, and the junction held 5 bases outside the gene matches. Per germline, CDR1 GTSNPN and CDR2 SVGIG (reference sequence). This CDR3 is 13 amino acids long. CDR3 bases: TGTGCCTGGAGGGGGGGGGTGGGAAACATTCAGTACTTC. It specifies CAWRGGVGNIQYF.

CDR3 bases: TGTGCCAGCAGCCAAGCCCCGGGCAGGGGCGGGAGGGAAAAGACCCAGTACTTC. It encodes CASSQAPGRGGREKTQYF. This rearrangement joins TRBV4-2 to TRBJ2-5, with TRBD2 identical over 9 bases. The CDR3 length is 18 residues. The germline V gene encodes CDR1 LGHNA and CDR2 YNFKEQ. The V gene end was trimmed by 1 base and the J gene end by 6 bases; junction bases not matched to a gene: 15.

This chain joins TRBV2 and TRBJ1-6, with TRBD1 matching 7 bases. Germline trimming cut 5 bases from V and 6 bases from J; bases unmatched to any gene: 4. The germline gives CDR1 SNHLY, CDR2 FYNNEI. The CDR3 has 14 residues. The CDR3 loop is CASSPGQRNSPLHF. Written as DNA, the CDR3 is TGTGCCAGCAGTCCGGGACAGCGTAATTCACCCCTCCACTTT.

The V call is TRBV6-4, the J call TRBJ1-5; 8 bases fit TRBD1. Per germline, CDR1 MRHNA and CDR2 SNTAGT. The CDR3 loop spans 18 amino acids. V dropped 6 bases and J dropped 0; count of bases not matched to a gene: 13. The CDR3 DNA reads TGTGCCAGCAGCGAACTCGGGACAGGCTACCTTAGCAATCAGCCCCAGCATTTT. The encoded protein is CASSELGTGYLSNQPQHF.

This sequence joins TRBV11-3 and TRBJ2-1; 10 nucleotides agree with TRBD2. The CDR3 totals 17 residues. Germline V gene sequence: CDR1 SGHNT, CDR2 YENEEA. Unmatched junction bases numbered 15, after V lost 1 base and J lost 12 bases. The CDR3, as DNA: TGTGCCAGCAGCTTAGGAGGGACTAGCGACTGGTACGGAGGGCAGTTCTTC. It translates to CASSLGGTSDWYGGQFF.

The chain is built from TRBV4-2 and TRBJ2-3; a possible D gene is TRBD2 (5 bases). The ends were cut back, 0 bases at V and 4 bases at J, with 14 bases in the middle. The CDR3 is made up of 16 amino acids. CDR1 LGHNA and CDR2 YNFKEQ come from the germline V gene. The CDR3 spells CASSQDLSARADTQYF. DNA of the CDR3: TGTGCCAGCAGCCAAGATCTCAGCGCGCGGGCAGATACGCAGTATTTT.

This CDR3 reads CASSPLREAFF. CDR3 DNA: TGTGCCAGCAGTCCACTCCGAGAGGCTTTCTTT. This sequence joins TRBV28 and TRBJ1-1; D gene ambiguous. This CDR3 has 11 residues. Per germline, CDR1 MDHEN and CDR2 SYDVKM. Trimming removed 5 bases from V and 11 bases from J, with 12 bases in between. The full variable domain, its missing parts supplied by reference TRBV28 and TRBJ1-1, is DVKVTQSSRYLVKRTGEKVFLECVQDMDHENMFWYRQDPGLGLRLIYFSYDVKMKEKGDIPEGYSVSREKKERFSLILESASTNQTSMYLCASSPLREAFFGQGTRLTVV.

The rearrangement uses TRBV6-5 and TRBJ1-5; tentatively, D is TRBD1 (6 bases). Germline CDR1 is MNHEY and CDR2 is SVGAGI. The V and J ends lost 7 bases and 5 bases respectively, with 12 bases between them. The CDR3 sequence is 13 residues long. The CDR3 DNA reads as TGTGCCAGCATTCTGACAGGCGATCAGCCCCAGCATTTT. Residues: CASILTGDQPQHF.

A few counts support this clone. The V and J genes are TRBV24-1 and TRBJ1-5; the D is unclear. The germline V gene encodes CDR1 KGHDR and CDR2 SFDVKD. This CDR3 contains 14 residues. The ends were cut back, 5 bases at V and 5 bases at J, with 12 bases in the middle. The CDR3 DNA reads TGTGCCACCAGTGGACTCGGGTGGGATCAGCCCCAGCATTTT. Translating it yields CATSGLGWDQPQHF.

The V gene is TRBV4-2, the J gene TRBJ1-1; 9 nucleotides agree with TRBD1. CDR3 length: 14 amino acids. Germline assignment: CDR1 LGHNA and CDR2 YNFKEQ. Unmatched junction bases numbered 10, after V lost 3 bases and J lost 11 bases. The CDR3 region has the DNA TGTGCCAGCAGCCAGTCTGGGACAGGGAGTGGGGCTTTCTTT. Translation gives CASSQSGTGSGAFF.

The chain links TRBV9 to TRBJ1-6; D might be TRBD1 (5 bases). Germline V gene data show CDR1 as SGDLS and CDR2 as YYNGEE. This CDR3 region has 18 residues. V dropped 4 bases and J dropped 0 bases, with 17 bases sitting between them. The CDR3 is CASSIWGNLSSYNSPLHF. CDR3 DNA: TGTGCCAGCAGCATATGGGGCAACCTAAGCTCCTATAATTCACCCCTCCACTTT. Full variable domain (outside the CDR3, taken from reference TRBV9 and TRBJ1-6): DSGVTQTPKHLITATGQRVTLRCSPRSGDLSVYWYQQSLDQGLQFLIQYYNGEERAKGNILERFSAQQFPDLHSELNLSSLELGDSALYFCASSIWGNLSSYNSPLHFGNGTRLTVT.

The chain employs TRBV19 and TRBJ1-1; TRBD1 might be the D (5 bases). Germline CDR1 is LNHDA and CDR2 is SQIVND (reference sequence). The ends were cut back, 5 bases at V and 5 bases at J, with 15 bases in the middle. There are 14 residues in the CDR3. The CDR3, as DNA: TGTGCCAGTAGTCCTCGGGACTATGGGACTGAAGCTTTCTTT. This encodes CASSPRDYGTEAFF.

The chain recombines TRBV11-3 with TRBJ2-3; maybe TRBD1 (6 bases). The CDR3 covers 14 residues. With 2 bases removed from V and 6 bases from J, the gap between germline ends came to 12 bases. Germline V gives CDR1 SGHNT, CDR2 YENEEA. DNA of the CDR3: TGTGCCAGCAGCTTAAGTGGGGGCGGTGATACGCAGTATTTT. Encoded protein: CASSLSGGGDTQYF.

The CDR3 nucleotides read TGTGCCATCACCGAGACTAGCGGGTCTTCCGAGCAGTACTTC. The encoded protein is CAITETSGSSEQYF. The chain joins TRBV10-3 to TRBJ2-7; 10 bases are shared with TRBD2. Germline V gene data show CDR1 as ENHRY and CDR2 as SYGVKD. The CDR3 is 14 amino acids. V gave up 7 bases and J gave up 6 bases; unmatched junction bases: 9.

J is TRBJ1-4 and V is TRBV6-5, with a weak D call TRBD1 (6 bases). The V gene's germline CDR1 is MNHEY and CDR2 SVGAGI. The germline V and J ends were trimmed by 2 bases and 3 bases, with 10 bases remaining between them. The CDR3 contains 15 residues. This CDR3 reads CASSYLRGSNEKLFF. The CDR3, as DNA: TGTGCCAGCAGTTACCTCAGGGGCTCTAATGAAAAACTGTTTTTT.

The chain recombines TRBV6-5 with TRBJ1-4, with 7 nucleotides matching TRBD1. This CDR3 has 15 residues. Trimming removed 6 bases from V and 5 bases from J; junction bases left unmatched: 9. The germline V gene has CDR1 MNHEY and CDR2 SVGAGI. The CDR3 region has the DNA TGTGCCAGCAGACTCGACAGGGCTCTAAATGAAAAACTGTTTTTT. Its translation is CASRLDRALNEKLFF.